This entry lists 31 T cell receptor beta chains sequenced from one sample in a study of CD8 T cells in ankylosing spondylitis. Using its own MiXCR run on the 5' RACE reads, TCRdb lists one record per CDR3 protein. The sample comprises 200,000 or so distinct CDR3 sequences, approximately 13% of which are singletons, and more than 9.5% rests with the top ten. Material for sequencing was blood, either unsorted or a sorted T cell fraction (not recorded which). The receptors shown here come from a female donor with ankylosing spondylitis or in good health (not recorded which).

This clonotype was counted ten times or more. This rearrangement joins TRBV12-3 or TRBV12-4 to TRBJ2-3; D is ambiguous. Trimming removed 5 bases at V and 4 bases at J, with 10 bases between. The CDR3 has 13 residues. This CDR3 reads CASSPGPPDTQYF. In DNA, the CDR3 is TGTGCCAGCAGTCCTGGCCCCCCAGATACGCAGTATTTT.

Ten or more counts support this clonotype. This chain connects TRBV12-3 or TRBV12-4 to TRBJ2-1, with 8 bases lining up with TRBD2. The CDR3 is 14 residues long. The V and J ends lost 7 bases and 6 bases, in that order; junction bases with no gene match: 8. Here the CDR3 reads CASTLGLGGNEQFF. The CDR3 coding sequence is TGTGCCAGCACCTTGGGACTAGGAGGCAATGAGCAGTTCTTC.

This clonotype was detected ten times or more. The V call is TRBV12-3 or TRBV12-4, the J call TRBJ1-1, with a weak D call TRBD1 (5 bases). CDR3 length: 13 residues. The ends were cut back, 3 bases at V and 6 bases at J, with 11 bases in the middle. In nucleotides, the CDR3 is TGTGCCAGCAGTTTCGGGGGAAAGGCTGAAGCTTTCTTT. Its translation is CASSFGGKAEAFF.

A single count supports this clonotype. The V call is TRBV7-9, the J call TRBJ1-1, with TRBD1 matching over 7 bases. The junction had 7 bases not matched to a gene; V was cut back by 0 bases and J by 9 bases. Germline loops: CDR1 SEHNR, CDR2 FQNEAQ (reference sequence). The CDR3 has 14 amino acids. Written as DNA, the CDR3 is TGTGCCAGCAGCTTAGCGCCAGGGGGGGAACAAGCTTTCTTT. It is translated as CASSLAPGGEQAFF. Combining the CDR3 with reference TRBV7-9 and TRBJ1-1 gives the whole variable domain DTGVSQNPRHKITKRGQNVTFRCDPISEHNRLYWYRQTLGQGPEFLTYFQNEAQLEKSRLLSDRFSAERPKGSFSTLEIQRTEQGDSAMYLCASSLAPGGEQAFFGQGTRLTVV.

At least ten counts were recorded for this clonotype. The V and J genes are TRBV20-1 and TRBJ1-3; D is perhaps TRBD1 (5 bases). V dropped 0 bases and J dropped 0 bases, with 9 bases sitting between them. This CDR3 region has 15 residues. Germline CDR1 is DFQATT and CDR2 is SNEGSKA (reference sequence). The CDR3: CSARDRESSGNTIYF. CDR3 nucleotide sequence: TGCAGTGCTAGAGACAGGGAGAGCTCTGGAAACACCATATATTTT.

This clonotype was seen repeatedly, ten times or more. The rearrangement joins TRBV27 to TRBJ2-7; D unclear. Looked up from germline, CDR1 is MNHEY and CDR2 is SMNVEV (reference sequence). The CDR3 has 13 residues. Trimming took 8 bases from V and 0 from J, leaving 11 bases between them. CDR3 region: CASQALSSYEQYF. The CDR3, as DNA: TGTGCCAGCCAAGCCCTAAGCTCCTACGAGCAGTACTTC.

The sample holds many counts of this clonotype. The chain recombines TRBV5-5 with TRBJ1-4; maybe TRBD1 (6 bases). Trimming cost V 1 base and J 0 bases, with 13 bases left between them. Germline V gives CDR1 SGHKS, CDR2 YYEKEE (reference sequence). CDR3 length equals 17 residues. Here the CDR3 DNA reads TGTGCCAGCAGCTTGCGGGGGGCCGTCGCAACTAATGAAAAACTGTTTTTT. It translates to CASSLRGAVATNEKLFF.

Comments on this clonotype: This may be a read error, as it is one base from a much larger clone. The J gene is TRBJ2-5, the V gene TRBV24-1, with TRBD1 identical over 7 bases. CDR3 length: 15 amino acids. Germline assignment: CDR1 KGHDR and CDR2 SFDVKD. The trim removed 0 bases at V and 5 bases at J, leaving 5 bases unmatched. This CDR3 reads CATSDLKGAGETQYF. The CDR3 DNA reads TGTGCCACCAGTGATTTGAAGGGGGCAGGGGAGACCCAGTACTTC.

This clonotype appeared a few times. The gene calls are TRBV6-2 or TRBV6-3 and TRBJ1-2; D is perhaps TRBD1 (5 bases). The CDR3 consists of 12 residues. V gave up 5 bases and J gave up 13 bases, with 17 bases separating them. The germline CDR1 and CDR2 sequences are MNHEY and SVGEGT. The CDR3, as DNA: TGTGCCAGCAGTCATGGGGCAGCTGCGGGCACCTTC. This gives the protein CASSHGAAAGTF.

This rearrangement joins TRBV9 to TRBJ1-1; D possibly corresponds to TRBD1 (6 bases). Trimming removed 3 bases at V and 0 bases at J, with 12 bases between. This CDR3 comprises 15 residues. Germline V gene sequence: CDR1 SGDLS, CDR2 YYNGEE. CDR3 DNA sequence: TGTGCCAGCAGCGGACTAGGGGGGTTGAACACTGAAGCTTTCTTT. Translating gives CASSGLGGLNTEAFF.

This clonotype was found many times. The chain carries TRBV28 and TRBJ2-7; TRBD2 agrees at 9 bases. The length of the CDR3 is 15 residues. J was trimmed by 2 bases and V by 6 bases; bases with no gene match: 8. The germline gives CDR1 MDHEN, CDR2 SYDVKM. This CDR3 is CASSSPSSGTYEQYF. CDR3 nucleotide sequence: TGTGCCAGCAGCTCACCCTCTAGCGGGACCTACGAGCAGTACTTC. Variable domain in full (rest from reference TRBV28 and TRBJ2-7): DVKVTQSSRYLVKRTGEKVFLECVQDMDHENMFWYRQDPGLGLRLIYFSYDVKMKEKGDIPEGYSVSREKKERFSLILESASTNQTSMYLCASSSPSSGTYEQYFGPGTRLTVT.

This clonotype was counted only a few times. The chain uses TRBV28 and TRBJ2-1; TRBD1 matches 8 bases. The CDR3 is made up of 18 amino acids. V was pared by 5 bases and J by 7 bases, with 19 bases of the junction left unmatched. Germline lookup yields CDR1 MDHEN and CDR2 SYDVKM. CDR3 sequence (DNA): TGTGCCAGCAGTCCCAACCCAGGGGGCATCGGGTACCCGAATGAGCAGTTCTTC. Translating it yields CASSPNPGGIGYPNEQFF.

In this sample, this clonotype turned up many times. The J gene is TRBJ2-5, the V gene TRBV12-3 or TRBV12-4; D not resolved. V shed 3 bases and J shed 9 bases, with 17 bases lying between them. The CDR3 runs to 14 residues. This chain's CDR3 is CASSFQSSAGPQYF. The CDR3 DNA follows: TGTGCCAGCAGTTTTCAAAGCTCCGCCGGGCCCCAGTACTTC.

This clonotype was picked up a small number of times. This chain links TRBV20-1 with TRBJ2-1; 7 positions match TRBD2. Unmatched junction bases numbered 5, after V lost 4 bases and J lost 8 bases. The CDR3 spans 12 residues. Germline V gene data show CDR1 as DFQATT and CDR2 as SNEGSKA (reference sequence). CDR3 in amino acids: CSAKRDIDEQFF. The CDR3 bases are TGCAGTGCTAAGCGGGATATAGATGAGCAGTTCTTC.

About this clonotype itself: The missing conserved phenylalanine or tryptophan at the end of this CDR3 makes a read error likely. J is TRBJ2-2 and V is TRBV6-2 or TRBV6-3, with D perhaps matching TRBD1 or TRBD2 (5 bases each). V lost 8 bases to trimming and J lost 8 bases, with 21 bases between them. Germline CDR1 and CDR2: MNHEY and SVGEGT. The CDR3 has 15 amino acids. CDR3 sequence (DNA): TGTGCCAGCCTCCAACGGGACGGACGAATGGGGGAGCTGTTTTCT. It codes for CASLQRDGRMGELFS.

The J gene is TRBJ2-3, the V gene TRBV7-8; TRBD2 agrees at 14 bases. This CDR3 region has 16 residues. Germline V CDR1 and CDR2: SGHVS, FQNEAQ. The V gene end was trimmed by 5 bases and the J gene end by 6 bases; junction bases not matched to a gene: 7. CDR3 protein: CASSQTSGRAWDTQYF. The DNA of the CDR3 is TGTGCCAGCAGCCAGACTAGCGGGAGGGCCTGGGATACGCAGTATTTT.

This clonotype was seen many times. This chain uses TRBV7-9 with TRBJ1-2; tentatively, D is TRBD1 (6 bases). This CDR3 spans 15 amino acids. V was cut by 6 bases and J by 8 bases, with 22 bases left in between. Germline loops: CDR1 SEHNR, CDR2 FQNEAQ (reference sequence). The CDR3, as DNA: TGTGCCAGCAGATCCCCAGGGGTTGGTTCGTGGGGCTACACCTTC. Translation: CASRSPGVGSWGYTF. The full variable domain, completed using reference TRBV7-9 and TRBJ1-2, is DTGVSQNPRHKITKRGQNVTFRCDPISEHNRLYWYRQTLGQGPEFLTYFQNEAQLEKSRLLSDRFSAERPKGSFSTLEIQRTEQGDSAMYLCASRSPGVGSWGYTFGSGTRLTVV.

In its sample, this clonotype was seen many times. The chain combines TRBV6-1 with TRBJ2-3; D possibly uses TRBD1 or TRBD2 (6 bases each). The germline gives CDR1 MNHNS, CDR2 SASEGT. CDR3 size: 15 residues. Trimming stripped 7 bases from V and 4 bases from J, with 18 bases between. The chain's CDR3 is CASNRDLGGADTQYF. As DNA, the CDR3 is TGTGCCAGCAACCGGGACTTGGGGGGCGCAGATACGCAGTATTTT.

This clonotype has at least ten counts. The chain has TRBV20-1 and TRBJ2-2, with D possibly matching TRBD2 (5 bases). Germline CDR1 is DFQATT and CDR2 is SNEGSKA (reference sequence). The CDR3 totals 13 residues. Between the trimmed V and J ends, which lost 3 bases and 4 bases, there was a span of 9 bases. The CDR3 sequence: CSASGISTGELFF. The CDR3 DNA follows: TGCAGTGCTAGCGGGATAAGCACCGGGGAGCTGTTTTTT.

This clonotype has just a few counts. This chain's CDR3 is CSARAPIYNEQFF. For the CDR3, the DNA is TGCAGTGCTAGAGCCCCGATATACAATGAGCAGTTCTTC. The rearrangement links TRBV20-1 to TRBJ2-1, with D uncertain. V was shortened by 1 base and J by 4 bases, with 8 bases between the two germline ends. This CDR3 is built from 13 residues. The germline CDR1 and CDR2 sequences are DFQATT and SNEGSKA (reference sequence).

Many counts were recorded for this clonotype. V gene TRBV10-3 combines with J gene TRBJ2-3; 9 positions match TRBD2. This CDR3 is built from 14 residues. With V trimmed by 5 bases and J by 1 base, 1 base remained unmatched. Germline V gives CDR1 ENHRY, CDR2 SYGVKD. The CDR3 region has the DNA TGTGCCATCAGTCGGACTAGCGGCACAGATACGCAGTATTTT. Translation gives CAISRTSGTDTQYF.

This clonotype was detected many times. The chain carries TRBV20-1 and TRBJ2-5, with 11 positions matching TRBD2. V dropped 6 bases and J dropped 5; count of bases not matched to a gene: 5. Germline assignment: CDR1 DFQATT and CDR2 SNEGSKA (reference sequence). The CDR3 spans 13 residues. CDR3 loop: CSARLAGFETQYF. CDR3 nucleotides: TGCAGTGCCCGACTAGCGGGATTCGAGACCCAGTACTTC.

This clonotype has a count of ten or more. The CDR3 DNA reads TGCGCCAGCAGCTGGACCAATAGCGGTCTCTACAATGAGCAGTTCTTC. It encodes CASSWTNSGLYNEQFF. This chain uses TRBV5-1 with TRBJ2-1, with D perhaps TRBD2 (6 bases). Germline values: CDR1 SGHRS, CDR2 YFSETQ. V dropped 3 bases and J dropped 3 bases, with 16 bases sitting between them. The CDR3 has 16 residues.

The chain links TRBV6-5 to TRBJ1-5; TRBD1 aligns across 9 bases. Germline V CDR1 and CDR2: MNHEY, SVGAGI. The junction had 6 bases not matched to a gene; V was cut back by 0 bases and J by 6 bases. The CDR3 contains 16 residues. This CDR3 is CASSYSGQGEVQPQHF. For the CDR3, the DNA is TGTGCCAGCAGTTACTCGGGACAGGGTGAGGTTCAGCCCCAGCATTTT.

Of note for this clonotype: A much larger clone lies one base from this, so it may be a read error. The V and J genes are TRBV20-1 and TRBJ2-7, with D possibly matching TRBD2 (5 bases). In germline, CDR1 is DFQATT, CDR2 SNEGSKA (reference sequence). The CDR3 covers 11 residues. This chain's CDR3 is CSAKLVREQCF. The CDR3 coding sequence is TGCAGTGCCAAACTAGTTCGCGAGCAGTGCTTC.

Many counts were recorded for this clonotype. J is TRBJ1-2 and V is TRBV7-8, with TRBD1 matching over 7 bases. Losses at the gene ends were 3 bases for V and 6 bases for J; bases not matched to a gene: 7. In germline, CDR1 is SGHVS, CDR2 FQNEAQ. CDR3 length: 14 residues. CDR3 in amino acids: CASSFLGQEDGYTF. The CDR3 bases are TGTGCCAGCAGCTTTTTAGGACAGGAAGATGGCTACACCTTC.

This clonotype was found many times. V usage is TRBV10-3 and J usage is TRBJ2-1; no reliable D call. The ends were cut back, 3 bases at V and 5 bases at J, with 11 bases in the middle. The CDR3 sequence is 14 residues long. Per the germline V gene, CDR1 is ENHRY and CDR2 is SYGVKD. The CDR3 nucleotides are TGTGCCATCAGTGACCCTGATTCGCACAATGAGCAGTTCTTC. Protein sequence: CAISDPDSHNEQFF.

About this clonotype itself: A read error may be the cause here, since a much bigger clone is one base away. V gene TRBV7-9 combines with J gene TRBJ2-7, with 7 bases that match TRBD1. CDR1 SEHNR and CDR2 FQNEAQ come from the germline V gene (reference sequence). The CDR3 consists of 14 residues. In nucleotides, the CDR3 is TGTTCCAGCAGCCGGGACAGCTATATCTACGAGCAGTACTTC. Its translation: CSSSRDSYIYEQYF.

As to this clonotype: This could be a read error, since a much larger clone is one nucleotide away. The chain is built from TRBV12-3 or TRBV12-4 and TRBJ1-1, with D unresolved. There are 12 residues in the CDR3. Trimming took off 6 bases at V and 7 bases at J, with 12 bases between the two ends. The CDR3 loop reads CASSETQNEAFF. CDR3 DNA: TGTGCCAGCAGCGAGACACAAAATGAAGCTTTCTTT.

V gene TRBV6-1 combines with J gene TRBJ2-3, with TRBD2 matching over 7 bases. This CDR3 has 16 amino acids. Unmatched junction bases numbered 10, after V lost 6 bases and J lost 1 base. Germline-derived CDR1 and CDR2 are MNHNS and SASEGT. The CDR3 protein is CASSRRLGGGTDTQYF. CDR3 nucleotide sequence: TGTGCCAGCAGCCGTCGCTTGGGGGGGGGCACAGATACGCAGTATTTT.

The sample holds many counts of this clonotype. This chain uses TRBV7-2 with TRBJ1-4; the match to TRBD1 covers 9 bases. Germline V CDR1 and CDR2: SGHTA, FQGNSA. The CDR3 length is 14 residues. With 6 bases clipped from V and 8 bases from J, the junction kept 7 bases outside the gene matches. CDR3 sequence: CASSSGTGREKLFF. The CDR3, as DNA: TGTGCCAGCAGTTCCGGGACAGGGAGGGAAAAACTGTTTTTT. Variable domain in full (rest from reference TRBV7-2 and TRBJ1-4): GAGVSQSPSNKVTEKGKDVELRCDPISGHTALYWYRQSLGQGLEFLIYFQGNSAPDKSGLPSDRFSAERTGGSVSTLTIQRTQQEDSAVYLCASSSGTGREKLFFGSGTQLSVL.